The rows below give T cell receptor beta chains drawn from one sample of a study of T cells in Graves' hyperthyroidism and ophthalmopathy. TCRdb re-called the multiplex PCR reads with MiXCR, one entry per CDR3 protein. This table holds hundreds of thousands of distinct CDR3 sequences, 14% found once. Sequencing used blood. These receptors came from a woman aged 18 to 35 with Graves' hyperthyroidism. Both conserved end residues are part of each CDR3. D genes are given only for firm matches. Expanded clones are given a class, and other clones once, few, many or no size at all.

TRBJ2-5 TRBV9 NA NA TGTGCCAGCAGCGTAGGACCCGGGCAAGAGACCCAGTACTTC CASSVGPGQETQYF
TRBJ2-7 TRBV7-2 TRBD2 NA TGTGCCAGCAGCCCTCCTAGCGGGAGTCACCAAGAGCAGTACTTC CASSPPSGSHQEQYF
TRBJ2-7 TRBV6-6 TRBD2 few TGTGCCAGCAGTACCAGACTAGCGGGAGTCAGCGAGCAGTACTTC CASSTRLAGVSEQYF
TRBJ2-7 TRBV19 NA few TGTGCCAGTAGTATGGAAAAGGGACTTTACGAGCAGTACTTC CASSMEKGLYEQYF
TRBJ1-2 TRBV27 TRBD1 NA TGTGCCAGCAGCTCGGACAGGAAGGTTTTTTATGGCTACACCTTC CASSSDRKVFYGYTF
TRBJ2-7 TRBV18 NA many TGTGCCAGCTCACCGGTGGGTCAAATCCACGAGCAGTACTTC CASSPVGQIHEQYF
TRBJ2-5 TRBV11-2 NA many TGTGCCAGCAGCTTAGTAGGAGTTGTTCAAGAGACCCAGTACTTC CASSLVGVVQETQYF
TRBJ2-3 TRBV7-3 TRBD2 NA TGTGCCAGCAGCTTACGTCTAGCGGGAGCGATAACAGATACGCAGTATTTT CASSLRLAGAITDTQYF
TRBJ2-1 TRBV28 TRBD2 many TGTGCCAGCAGCCCTAGCGGGAACCGCCCGAATGAGCAGTTCTTC CASSPSGNRPNEQFF
TRBJ2-3 TRBV7-8 TRBD2 few TGTGCCAGCAGCCTAGAGGGGCTAGCGGGAATATGGGGCACAGGTACGCAGTATTTT CASSLEGLAGIWGTGTQYF
TRBJ2-3 TRBV20-1 NA many TGCAGTCCTAATAGCGGAACTAGCACAGATACGCAGTATTTT CSPNSGTSTDTQYF
TRBJ1-5 TRBV4-1 NA many TGCGCCAGCAGCCAAGTTGGTCTAAAGCAGCCCCAGCATTTT CASSQVGLKQPQHF
TRBJ2-2 TRBV10-1 NA NA TGCGCCAGCAGTGCGGGTTATGTGGCCGGGGAGCTGTTTTTT CASSAGYVAGELFF
TRBJ2-2 TRBV6-2/TRBV6-3 TRBD1 many TGTGCCAGCAGTTATGGGTTAGGACAGGGGATCGGGGAGCTGTTTTTT CASSYGLGQGIGELFF
TRBJ2-2 TRBV19 TRBD2 NA TGTGCCAGTAGTGTGACTAGCGGGATTGGCGGGGAGCTGTTTTTT CASSVTSGIGGELFF
TRBJ1-1 TRBV20-1 TRBD1 NA TGCAGTGCCTTATACAGGGGACGACGCACTGAAGCTTTCTTT CSALYRGRRTEAFF
TRBJ2-7 TRBV7-6 NA many TGTGCCAGCAGCTCGGGGACCCCCCCGGACGAGCAGTACTTC CASSSGTPPDEQYF
TRBJ2-2 TRBV11-2 NA many TGTGCCAGCAGCTCTGCTACTAGCATCTCCGGGGAGCTGTTTTTT CASSSATSISGELFF
TRBJ2-7 TRBV7-6 TRBD2 many TGTGCCAGCAGCCCCGGGACTAGCGGCCTGACCTACGAGCAGTACTTC CASSPGTSGLTYEQYF
TRBJ1-4 TRBV6-5 NA NA TGTGCCAGCAATTCAGGGGATGCGGATGAAAAACTGTTTTTT CASNSGDADEKLFF
TRBJ2-5 TRBV27 TRBD2 few TGTGCCAGCAGTTTATCGTTAGCGGGAGCCAAAGAGACCCAGTACTTC CASSLSLAGAKETQYF
TRBJ1-3 TRBV10-3 NA many TGTGCCCTTAGGGGGACAAGTGGAAACACCATATATTTT CALRGTSGNTIYF
TRBJ2-2 TRBV6-4 NA many TGTGCCAGCAGTGACTCCGGCAATGCCGGGGAGCTGTTTTTT CASSDSGNAGELFF
TRBJ2-7 TRBV19 TRBD1 NA TGTGCCAGTAGTAAGCAGGGGGAGAGCTACGAGCAGTACTTC CASSKQGESYEQYF
TRBJ2-7 TRBV12-3/TRBV12-4 TRBD2 many TGTGCCAGCAGTCAATGGCCTAGCGGGAGGGTCGGATCCTACGAGCAGTACTTC CASSQWPSGRVGSYEQYF
TRBJ2-2 TRBV7-9 NA few TGTGCCAGCAGCCCCATCCTAGTCGTGTCTGACACCGGGGAGCTGTTTTTT CASSPILVVSDTGELFF
TRBJ2-3 TRBV20-1 TRBD2 many TGCAGTGCTACGGTGACTAGCGGGAGCGCAGATACGCAGTATTTT CSATVTSGSADTQYF